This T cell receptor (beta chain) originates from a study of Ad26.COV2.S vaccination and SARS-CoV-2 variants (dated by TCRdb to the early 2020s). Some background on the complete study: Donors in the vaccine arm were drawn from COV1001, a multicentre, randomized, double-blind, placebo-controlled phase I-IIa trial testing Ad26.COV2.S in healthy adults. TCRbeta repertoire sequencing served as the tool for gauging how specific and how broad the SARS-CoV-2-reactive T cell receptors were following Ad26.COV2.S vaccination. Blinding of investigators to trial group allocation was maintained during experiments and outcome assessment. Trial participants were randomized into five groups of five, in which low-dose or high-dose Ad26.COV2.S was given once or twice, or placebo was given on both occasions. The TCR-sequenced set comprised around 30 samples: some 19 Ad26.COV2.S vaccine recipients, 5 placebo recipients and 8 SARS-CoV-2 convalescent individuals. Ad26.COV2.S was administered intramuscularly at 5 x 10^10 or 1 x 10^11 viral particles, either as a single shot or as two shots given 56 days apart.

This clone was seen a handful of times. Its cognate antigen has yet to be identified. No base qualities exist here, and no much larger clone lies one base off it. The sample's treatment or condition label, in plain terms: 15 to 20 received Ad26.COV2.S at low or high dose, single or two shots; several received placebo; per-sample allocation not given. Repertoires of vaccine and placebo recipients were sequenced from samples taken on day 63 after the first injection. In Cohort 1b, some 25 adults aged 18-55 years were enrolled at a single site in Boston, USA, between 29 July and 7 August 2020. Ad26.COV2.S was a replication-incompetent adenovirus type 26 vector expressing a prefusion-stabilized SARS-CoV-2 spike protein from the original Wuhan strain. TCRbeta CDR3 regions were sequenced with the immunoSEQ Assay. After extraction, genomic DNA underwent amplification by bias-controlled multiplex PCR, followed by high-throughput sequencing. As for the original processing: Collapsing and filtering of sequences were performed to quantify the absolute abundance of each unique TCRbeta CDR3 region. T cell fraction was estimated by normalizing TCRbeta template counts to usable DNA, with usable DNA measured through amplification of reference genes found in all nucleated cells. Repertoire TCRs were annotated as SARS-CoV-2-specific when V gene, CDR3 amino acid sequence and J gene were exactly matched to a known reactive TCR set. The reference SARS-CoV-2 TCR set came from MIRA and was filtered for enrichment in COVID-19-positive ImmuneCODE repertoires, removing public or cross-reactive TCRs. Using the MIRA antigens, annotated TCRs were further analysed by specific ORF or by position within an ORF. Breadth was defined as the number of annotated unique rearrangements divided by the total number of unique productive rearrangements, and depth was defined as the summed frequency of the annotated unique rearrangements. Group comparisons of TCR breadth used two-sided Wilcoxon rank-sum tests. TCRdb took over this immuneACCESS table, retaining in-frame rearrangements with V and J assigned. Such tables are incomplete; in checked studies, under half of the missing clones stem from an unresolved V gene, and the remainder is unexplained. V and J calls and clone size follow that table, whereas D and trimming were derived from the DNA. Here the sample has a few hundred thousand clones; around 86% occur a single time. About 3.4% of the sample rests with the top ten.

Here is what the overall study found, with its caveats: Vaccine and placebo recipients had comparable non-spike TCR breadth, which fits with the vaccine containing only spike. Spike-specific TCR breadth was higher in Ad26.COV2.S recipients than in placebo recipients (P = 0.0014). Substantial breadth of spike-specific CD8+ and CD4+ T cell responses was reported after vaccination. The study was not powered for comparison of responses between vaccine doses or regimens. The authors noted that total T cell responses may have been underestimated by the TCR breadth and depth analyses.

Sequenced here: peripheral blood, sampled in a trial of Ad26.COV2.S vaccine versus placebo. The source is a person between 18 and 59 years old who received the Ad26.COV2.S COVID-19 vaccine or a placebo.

The nucleotide sequence is given as TGCGCCAGCAGCCAAGTACTAGCGGGGGGAAGGGAGCAGTTCTTC. This gives the protein CASSQVLAGGREQFF. The chain is assembled from TRBV4-1 and TRBJ2-1; TRBD2 fits 12 bases in the junction. At the junction V is shortened by 1 base and J by 10 bases; bases outside the gene matches: 5. The CDR3 contains 15 residues, cysteine and phenylalanine counted. Of all the DNA, just the CDR3 is kept, 45 bases in frame from base 1. From the germline V gene, CDR1 is MGHRA and CDR2 is YSYEKL.